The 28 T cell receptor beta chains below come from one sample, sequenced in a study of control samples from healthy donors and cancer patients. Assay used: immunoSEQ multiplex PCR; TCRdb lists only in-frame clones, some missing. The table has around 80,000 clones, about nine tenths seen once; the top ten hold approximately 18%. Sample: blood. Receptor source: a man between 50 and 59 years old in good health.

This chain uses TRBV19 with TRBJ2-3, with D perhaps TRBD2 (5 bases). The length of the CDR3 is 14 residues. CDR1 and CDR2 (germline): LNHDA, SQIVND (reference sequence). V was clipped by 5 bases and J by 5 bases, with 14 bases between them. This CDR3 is CASSFGVSGDTQYF. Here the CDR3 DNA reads TGTGCCAGTAGTTTCGGGGTATCAGGAGATACGCAGTATTTT.

CDR3 amino acids: CAWRGGTEGQFF. In DNA, the CDR3 is TGTGCCTGGAGGGGGGGGACAGAGGGGCAGTTCTTC. The chain links TRBV30 to TRBJ2-1; D may match TRBD1 or TRBD2 (7 bases each). Germline V gives CDR1 GTSNPN, CDR2 SVGIG (reference sequence). V lost 3 bases and J 12 bases, leaving 15 bases between the germline ends. There are 12 residues in the CDR3.

CDR3 region: CASRRQRGSYEQYF. The DNA for the CDR3 is TGTGCCAGCAGACGCCAGAGGGGCTCCTACGAGCAGTACTTC. The chain is built from TRBV7-2 and TRBJ2-7; possibly TRBD1 or TRBD2 for D (5 bases each). This CDR3 is built from 14 residues. Trimming took off 6 bases at V and 0 bases at J, with 12 bases between the two ends. The germline gives CDR1 SGHTA, CDR2 FQGNSA.

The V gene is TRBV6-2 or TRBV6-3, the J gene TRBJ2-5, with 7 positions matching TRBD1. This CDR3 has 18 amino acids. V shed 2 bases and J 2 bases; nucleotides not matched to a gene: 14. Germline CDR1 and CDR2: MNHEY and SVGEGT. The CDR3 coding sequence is TGTGCCAGCAGTTACCAGAGACTCGACAGGGAAGGACAAGAGACCCAGTACTTC. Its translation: CASSYQRLDREGQETQYF.

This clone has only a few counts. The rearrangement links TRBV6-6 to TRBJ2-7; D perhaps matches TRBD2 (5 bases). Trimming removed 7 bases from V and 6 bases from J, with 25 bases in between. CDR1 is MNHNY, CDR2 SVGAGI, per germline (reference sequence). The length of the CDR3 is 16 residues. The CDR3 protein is CASNGGNSGRVPEQYF. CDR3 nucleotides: TGTGCCAGCAACGGAGGTAATAGTGGTAGAGTTCCCGAGCAGTACTTC.

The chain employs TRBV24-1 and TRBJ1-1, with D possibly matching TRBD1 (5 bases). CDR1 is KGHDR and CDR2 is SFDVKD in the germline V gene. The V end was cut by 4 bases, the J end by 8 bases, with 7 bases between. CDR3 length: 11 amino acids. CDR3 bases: TGTGCCACCAGTGACAGGGAGGAAGCTTTCTTT. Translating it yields CATSDREEAFF.

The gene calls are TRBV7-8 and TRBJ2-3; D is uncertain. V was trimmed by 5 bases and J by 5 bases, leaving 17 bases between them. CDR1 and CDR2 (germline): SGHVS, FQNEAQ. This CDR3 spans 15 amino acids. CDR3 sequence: CASSLYTSTGDTQYF. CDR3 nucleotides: TGTGCCAGCAGCCTTTACACCTCCACGGGAGATACGCAGTATTTT.

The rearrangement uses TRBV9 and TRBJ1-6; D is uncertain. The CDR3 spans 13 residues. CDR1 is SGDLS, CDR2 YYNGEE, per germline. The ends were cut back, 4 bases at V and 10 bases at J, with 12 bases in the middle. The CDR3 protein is CASSTTPESPLHF. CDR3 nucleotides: TGTGCCAGCAGCACGACACCGGAGTCACCCCTCCACTTT.

This CDR3 reads CASSQEPGLAKNIQYF. In DNA, the CDR3 is TGTGCCAGCAGCCAAGAGCCGGGCCTAGCCAAAAACATTCAGTACTTC. The chain recombines TRBV3-1 (or the pseudogene TRBV3-2) with TRBJ2-4; the D is unclear. The germline V gene has CDR1 LGHDT and CDR2 YNNKEL (reference sequence). This CDR3 region has 16 residues. Trimming stripped 0 bases from V and 0 bases from J, with 9 bases between.

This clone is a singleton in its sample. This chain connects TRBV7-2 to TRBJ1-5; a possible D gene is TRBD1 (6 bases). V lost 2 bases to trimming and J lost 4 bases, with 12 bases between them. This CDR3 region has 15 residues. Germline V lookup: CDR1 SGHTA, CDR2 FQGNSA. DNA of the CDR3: TGTGCCAGCAGCTTAATGGGGGCTCGGAATCAGCCCCAGCATTTT. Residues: CASSLMGARNQPQHF.

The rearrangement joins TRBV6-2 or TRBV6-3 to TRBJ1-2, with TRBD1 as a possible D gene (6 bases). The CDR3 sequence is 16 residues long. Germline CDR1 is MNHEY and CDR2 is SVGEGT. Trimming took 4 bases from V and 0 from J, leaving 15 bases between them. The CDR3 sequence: CASSSYGGQPNYGYTF. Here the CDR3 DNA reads TGTGCCAGCAGTTCCTACGGAGGACAGCCTAACTATGGCTACACCTTC.

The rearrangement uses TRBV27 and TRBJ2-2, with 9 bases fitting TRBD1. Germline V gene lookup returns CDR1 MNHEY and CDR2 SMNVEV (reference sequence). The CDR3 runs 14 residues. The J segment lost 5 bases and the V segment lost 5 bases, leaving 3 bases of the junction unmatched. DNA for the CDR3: TGTGCCAGCAGTACAGGGGGCGAGACCGGGGAGCTGTTTTTT. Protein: CASSTGGETGELFF.

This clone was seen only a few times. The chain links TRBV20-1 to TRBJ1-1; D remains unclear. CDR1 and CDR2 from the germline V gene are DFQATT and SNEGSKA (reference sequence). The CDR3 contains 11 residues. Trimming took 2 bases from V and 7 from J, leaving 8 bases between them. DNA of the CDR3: TGCAGTGCTAGACAAACCAATGAAGCTTTCTTT. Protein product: CSARQTNEAFF.

In nucleotides, the CDR3 is TGTGCCAGCAGCTTACGGGAGCCCACAGATACGCAGTATTTT. It specifies CASSLREPTDTQYF. The V and J genes are TRBV7-2 and TRBJ2-3; tentatively, D is TRBD2 (6 bases). The CDR3 is 14 residues long. Germline values: CDR1 SGHTA, CDR2 FQGNSA. V gave up 2 bases and J gave up 2 bases, with 8 bases separating them. The full variable domain, in which reference TRBV7-2 and TRBJ2-3 provide the parts outside the CDR3, is GAGVSQSPSNKVTEKGKDVELRCDPISGHTALYWYRQSLGQGLEFLIYFQGNSAPDKSGLPSDRFSAERTGGSVSTLTIQRTQQEDSAVYLCASSLREPTDTQYFGPGTRLTVL.

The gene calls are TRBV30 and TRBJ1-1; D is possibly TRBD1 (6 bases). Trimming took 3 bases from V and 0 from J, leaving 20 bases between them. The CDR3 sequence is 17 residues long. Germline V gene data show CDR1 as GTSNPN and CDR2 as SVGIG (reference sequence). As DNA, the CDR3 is TGTGCCTGGAGGACGGGGGGGGACAACATATTGAACACTGAAGCTTTCTTT. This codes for CAWRTGGDNILNTEAFF.

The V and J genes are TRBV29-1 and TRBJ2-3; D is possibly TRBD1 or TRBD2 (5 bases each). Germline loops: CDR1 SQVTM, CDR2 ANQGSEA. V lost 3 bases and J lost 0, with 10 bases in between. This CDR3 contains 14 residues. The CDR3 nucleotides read TGCAGCGTTGAGCCCCGGGACAGCACAGATACGCAGTATTTT. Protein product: CSVEPRDSTDTQYF.

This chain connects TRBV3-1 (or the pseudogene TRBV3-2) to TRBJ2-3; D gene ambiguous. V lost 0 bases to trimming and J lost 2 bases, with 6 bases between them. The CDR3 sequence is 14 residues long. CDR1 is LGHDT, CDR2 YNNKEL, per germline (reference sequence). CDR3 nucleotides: TGTGCCAGCAGCCAAGACTCGGCCACAGATACGCAGTATTTT. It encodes CASSQDSATDTQYF.

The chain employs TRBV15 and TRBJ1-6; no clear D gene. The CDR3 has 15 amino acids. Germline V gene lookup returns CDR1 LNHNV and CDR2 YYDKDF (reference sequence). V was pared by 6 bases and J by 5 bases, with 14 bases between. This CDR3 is CATRERRYNNSPLHF. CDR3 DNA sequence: TGTGCCACCAGGGAAAGGAGGTACAATAATTCACCCCTCCACTTT.

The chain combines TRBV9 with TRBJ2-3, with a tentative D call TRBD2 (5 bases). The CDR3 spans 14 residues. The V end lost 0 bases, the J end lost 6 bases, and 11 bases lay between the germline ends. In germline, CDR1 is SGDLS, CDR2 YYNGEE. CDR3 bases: TGTGCCAGCAGCGTAGCTAGCCGTGCGGATACGCAGTATTTT. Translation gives CASSVASRADTQYF.

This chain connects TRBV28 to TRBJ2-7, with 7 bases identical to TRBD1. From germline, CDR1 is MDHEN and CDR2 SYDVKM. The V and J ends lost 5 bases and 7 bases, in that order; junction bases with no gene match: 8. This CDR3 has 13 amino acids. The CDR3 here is CASSIGTAREQYF. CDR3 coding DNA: TGTGCCAGCAGTATCGGGACAGCGAGGGAGCAGTACTTC. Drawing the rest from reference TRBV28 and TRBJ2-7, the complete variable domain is DVKVTQSSRYLVKRTGEKVFLECVQDMDHENMFWYRQDPGLGLRLIYFSYDVKMKEKGDIPEGYSVSREKKERFSLILESASTNQTSMYLCASSIGTAREQYFGPGTRLTVT.

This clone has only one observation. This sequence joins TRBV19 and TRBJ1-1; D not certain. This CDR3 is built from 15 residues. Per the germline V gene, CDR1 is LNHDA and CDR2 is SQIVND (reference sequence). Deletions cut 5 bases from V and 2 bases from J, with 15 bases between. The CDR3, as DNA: TGTGCCAGTAGTCAGTCTCTTGCCCGAAACACTGAAGCTTTCTTT. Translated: CASSQSLARNTEAFF. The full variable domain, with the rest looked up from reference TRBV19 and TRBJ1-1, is DGGITQSPKYLFRKEGQNVTLSCEQNLNHDAMYWYRQDPGQGLRLIYYSQIVNDFQKGDIAEGYSVSREKKESFPLTVTSAQKNPTAFYLCASSQSLARNTEAFFGQGTRLTVV.

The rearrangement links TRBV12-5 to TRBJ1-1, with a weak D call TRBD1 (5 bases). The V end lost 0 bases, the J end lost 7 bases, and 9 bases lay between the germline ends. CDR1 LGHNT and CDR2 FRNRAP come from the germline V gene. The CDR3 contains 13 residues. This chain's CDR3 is CASGLVRGIEAFF. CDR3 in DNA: TGTGCTAGTGGTTTGGTTAGGGGCATTGAAGCTTTCTTT.

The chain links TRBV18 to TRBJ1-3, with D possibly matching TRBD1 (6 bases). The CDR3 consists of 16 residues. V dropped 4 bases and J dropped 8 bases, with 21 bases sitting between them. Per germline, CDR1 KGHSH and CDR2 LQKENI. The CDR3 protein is CASSRRSTGGADTIYF. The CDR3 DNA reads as TGTGCCAGCTCACGGCGGTCGACGGGGGGCGCGGACACCATATATTTT.

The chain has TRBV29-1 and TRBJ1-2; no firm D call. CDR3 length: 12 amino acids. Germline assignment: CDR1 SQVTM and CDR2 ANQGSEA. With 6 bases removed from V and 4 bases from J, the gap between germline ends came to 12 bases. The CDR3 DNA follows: TGCAGCGTGGCCCGGGCCGCCTATGGCTACACCTTC. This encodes CSVARAAYGYTF.

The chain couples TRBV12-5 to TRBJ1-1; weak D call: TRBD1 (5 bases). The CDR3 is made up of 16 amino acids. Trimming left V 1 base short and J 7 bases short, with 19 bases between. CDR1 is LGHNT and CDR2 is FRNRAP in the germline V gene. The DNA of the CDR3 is TGTGCTAGTGGTTTGGCCCCCAGGGAGCTGGGTGTTGAAGCTTTCTTT. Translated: CASGLAPRELGVEAFF. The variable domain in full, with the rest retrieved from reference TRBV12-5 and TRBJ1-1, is DARVTQTPRHKVTEMGQEVTMRCQPILGHNTVFWYRQTMMQGLELLAYFRNRAPLDDSGMPKDRFSAEMPDATLATLKIQPSEPRDSAVYFCASGLAPRELGVEAFFGQGTRLTVV.

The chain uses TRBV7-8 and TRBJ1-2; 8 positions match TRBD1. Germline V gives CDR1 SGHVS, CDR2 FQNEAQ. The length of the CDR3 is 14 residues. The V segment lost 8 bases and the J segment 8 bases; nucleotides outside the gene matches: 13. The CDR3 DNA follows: TGTGCCAGCTCCCCTTCCGGGACAGGAAAGGGCTACACCTTC. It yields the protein CASSPSGTGKGYTF.

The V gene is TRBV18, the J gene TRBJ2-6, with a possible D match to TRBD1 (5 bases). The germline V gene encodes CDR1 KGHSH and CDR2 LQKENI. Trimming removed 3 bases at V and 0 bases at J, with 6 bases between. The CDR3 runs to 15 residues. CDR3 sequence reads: CASSPDISGANVLTF. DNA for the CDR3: TGTGCCAGCTCACCGGACATCTCTGGGGCCAACGTCCTGACTTTC.

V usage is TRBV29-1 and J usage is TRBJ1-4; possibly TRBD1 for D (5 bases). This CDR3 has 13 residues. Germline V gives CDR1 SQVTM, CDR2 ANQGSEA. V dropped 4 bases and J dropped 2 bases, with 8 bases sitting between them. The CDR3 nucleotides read TGCAGCGTTGCGCCAGGGACTAATGAAAAACTGTTTTTT. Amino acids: CSVAPGTNEKLFF.